This T cell receptor (beta chain) appears in the sequencing data of a study of T cells in Graves' hyperthyroidism and ophthalmopathy. Concerning this clonotype: No antigen is known for it.

Study-level points and caveats: Ophthalmopathy prediction by the model preceded onset by a median 6.5 months. Expanded thyroid clonotypes (above 0.001) were mostly also found in blood.

A patient was excluded if there was uncontrolled infection, other autoimmune disease, pregnancy or lactation. Diagnosis rested on symptoms, serum thyroxine and TRAb, thyroid ultrasound, and orbital computed tomography. Amplification targeted TCR beta CDR3 regions from RNA transcripts. The TCR CDR3 first-round RT-PCR relied on the HTBI primer set. TCRdb ran MiXCR on the multiplex PCR reads and lists one entry per CDR3 protein. The profile covers 550,000 to 700,000 distinct CDR3 sequences, with around 45% appearing a single time and roughly 19% taken by the ten largest. V was trimmed by 5 bases and J by 1 base, leaving 14 bases between them. This CDR3 comprises 15 residues. The V gene's germline CDR1 is SEHNR and CDR2 FQNEAQ (reference sequence).

This sequence joins TRBV7-9 and TRBJ1-1; D not certain. The sequenced sample was peripheral blood or thyroid tissue (not recorded which). The clonotype comes from an adult woman with Graves' disease, either hyperthyroidism or ophthalmopathy (not recorded which). The CDR3 spells CASSQRRGWNTEAFF. Written as DNA, the CDR3 is TGTGCCAGCAGCCAGCGGAGAGGGTGGAACACTGAAGCTTTCTTT.